Following are 24 T cell receptor beta chains from one sample sequenced in a study of regulatory T cells. The PCR used 52 TRBV and 13 TRBJ primers. Using immunoSEQ multiplex PCR, the repertoire was profiled, and TCRdb retains in-frame clones only, with some absent. The data show 9,000 to 10,000 clones, 84% seen once. Source material: CD8+ T cells sorted from blood. The receptors shown here come from a person aged 18 to 35 with CD3G deficiency.

J is TRBJ2-1 and V is TRBV7-9; D perhaps matches TRBD2 (5 bases). The CDR3 contains 12 residues. With 3 bases removed from V and 14 bases from J, the gap between germline ends came to 14 bases. Germline CDR1 is SEHNR and CDR2 is FQNEAQ (reference sequence). The CDR3 loop is CASSLGNGVEFF. In nucleotides, the CDR3 is TGTGCCAGCAGCTTGGGCAACGGGGTGGAGTTCTTC.

The rearrangement joins TRBV4-1 to TRBJ2-7; 8 bases match TRBD1. CDR1 MGHRA and CDR2 YSYEKL come from the germline V gene. The CDR3 runs 13 residues. Unmatched junction bases numbered 3, after V lost 3 bases and J lost 5 bases. The CDR3 coding sequence is TGCGCCAGCAGCCAGGCGACAGGGGACGAGCAGTACTTC. Protein product: CASSQATGDEQYF.

The chain has TRBV6-1 and TRBJ2-1; no clear D. The CDR3 spans 12 residues. Between the trimmed V and J ends, which lost 4 bases and 6 bases, there was a span of 7 bases. From germline, CDR1 is MNHNS and CDR2 SASEGT. The CDR3 sequence: CASSGNGNEQFF. DNA for the CDR3: TGTGCCAGCAGTGGCAACGGCAATGAGCAGTTCTTC.

The J gene is TRBJ2-1, the V gene TRBV19, with D perhaps matching TRBD1 or TRBD2 (5 bases each). V lost 5 bases to trimming and J lost 6 bases, with 11 bases between them. CDR3 length equals 13 residues. Germline V gene lookup returns CDR1 LNHDA and CDR2 SQIVND (reference sequence). The CDR3 DNA reads TGTGCCAGTAGTGAGGGGCCTTTCAATGAGCAGTTCTTC. This translates into CASSEGPFNEQFF. The full variable domain, with the rest looked up from reference TRBV19 and TRBJ2-1, is DGGITQSPKYLFRKEGQNVTLSCEQNLNHDAMYWYRQDPGQGLRLIYYSQIVNDFQKGDIAEGYSVSREKKESFPLTVTSAQKNPTAFYLCASSEGPFNEQFFGPGTRLTVL.

The chain links TRBV7-9 to TRBJ2-2; D remains ambiguous. The germline V gene has CDR1 SEHNR and CDR2 FQNEAQ (reference sequence). Deletions cut 4 bases from V and 8 bases from J, with 8 bases between. This CDR3 spans 12 amino acids. The CDR3 sequence: CASSSVAGELFF. Here the CDR3 DNA reads TGTGCCAGCAGCTCCGTTGCGGGGGAGCTGTTTTTT.

This clone was observed once. CDR3: CASSEVPLYEQYF. Written as DNA, the CDR3 is TGTGCCAGCAGTGAAGTGCCTCTCTACGAGCAGTACTTC. The V and J genes are TRBV6-1 and TRBJ2-7, with unresolved D. Germline V gives CDR1 MNHNS, CDR2 SASEGT. V lost 1 base, J lost 3 bases, and 7 bases lay in between. The CDR3 spans 13 residues.

The genes are TRBV6-6 and TRBJ1-6, with no clear D. The CDR3 contains 15 residues. Trimming cost V 7 bases and J 3 bases, with 13 bases left between them. Germline loops: CDR1 MNHNY, CDR2 SVGAGI (reference sequence). CDR3: CASTEDRFYNSPLHF. Here the CDR3 DNA reads TGTGCCAGCACAGAAGACCGTTTCTATAATTCACCCCTCCACTTT.

V is TRBV30 and J is TRBJ2-5; possibly TRBD2 for D (6 bases). The end of the DNA aligns better with TRBJ2-7, so the J call may be wrong. Germline V gives CDR1 GTSNPN, CDR2 SVGIG (reference sequence). The CDR3 has 16 residues. The CDR3 protein is CAWRHLLVEGSYEQYF. The CDR3 bases are TGTGCCTGGAGGCACCTCCTTGTGGAGGGGAGTTACGAGCAGTACTTC.

About this clone itself: The sample holds other DNA sequences that translate to the same CDR3. V is TRBV7-3 and J is TRBJ2-7; D gene uncertain. The CDR3 has 13 amino acids. Per the germline V gene, CDR1 is SGHTA and CDR2 is FQGTGA. The V and J ends lost 2 bases and 5 bases respectively, with 10 bases between them. The CDR3 region has the DNA TGTGCCAGCAGCTTAGCCGAGCACCACGAGCAGTACTTC. This codes for CASSLAEHHEQYF.

This clone has only a few counts. The V call is TRBV27, the J call TRBJ2-3; D may be TRBD1 (6 bases). The CDR3 has 12 amino acids. The germline CDR1 and CDR2 sequences are MNHEY and SMNVEV (reference sequence). V was cut by 8 bases and J by 2 bases, with 8 bases left in between. The CDR3, as DNA: TGTGCCAGCGGGACACCCACAGATACGCAGTATTTT. As protein: CASGTPTDTQYF.

Here the CDR3 reads CASSYSVLGGEGNEKLFF. As DNA, the CDR3 is TGTGCCAGCAGTTACTCCGTTCTGGGGGGCGAAGGGAATGAAAAACTGTTTTTT. The chain carries TRBV6-7 and TRBJ1-4; a possible D gene is TRBD1 (6 bases). TRBV6-7 is designated an ORF whose function remains uncertain. This CDR3 has 18 amino acids. The ends were cut back, 0 bases at V and 5 bases at J, with 19 bases in the middle.

The chain employs TRBV19 and TRBJ2-5; TRBD1 matches 9 bases. This CDR3 spans 15 amino acids. The ends lost 5 bases at V and 1 base at J; junction bases unmatched: 5. CDR1 is LNHDA and CDR2 is SQIVND in the germline V gene (reference sequence). The CDR3 spells CASSFGQGTQETQYF. The CDR3 DNA sequence: TGTGCCAGTAGTTTCGGACAGGGGACCCAAGAGACCCAGTACTTC. Combining the CDR3 with reference TRBV19 and TRBJ2-5 gives the whole variable domain DGGITQSPKYLFRKEGQNVTLSCEQNLNHDAMYWYRQDPGQGLRLIYYSQIVNDFQKGDIAEGYSVSREKKESFPLTVTSAQKNPTAFYLCASSFGQGTQETQYFGPGTRLLVL.

The chain is built from TRBV4-1 and TRBJ2-7, with D perhaps TRBD1 (7 bases). The CDR3 sequence is 15 residues long. Germline V gene sequence: CDR1 MGHRA, CDR2 YSYEKL. The V end was cut by 1 base, the J end by 3 bases, with 13 bases between. Here the CDR3 reads CASSQAQGGYYEQYF. The CDR3, as DNA: TGCGCCAGCAGCCAAGCCCAGGGGGGATACTACGAGCAGTACTTC.

This clone is a singleton in its sample. The genes are TRBV19 and TRBJ1-1, with 7 bases identical to TRBD1. Losses at the gene ends were 5 bases for V and 4 bases for J; bases not matched to a gene: 4. The germline gives CDR1 LNHDA, CDR2 SQIVND (reference sequence). The CDR3 length is 13 residues. The CDR3 DNA follows: TGTGCCAGTAGTTTAGGGACAGCCACTGAAGCTTTCTTT. This encodes CASSLGTATEAFF. Full variable domain (remainder filled in from reference TRBV19 and TRBJ1-1): DGGITQSPKYLFRKEGQNVTLSCEQNLNHDAMYWYRQDPGQGLRLIYYSQIVNDFQKGDIAEGYSVSREKKESFPLTVTSAQKNPTAFYLCASSLGTATEAFFGQGTRLTVV.

The V gene is TRBV5-1, the J gene TRBJ2-6, with D hard to call. With 5 bases removed from V and 1 base from J, the gap between germline ends came to 7 bases. Germline CDR1 and CDR2: SGHRS and YFSETQ. This CDR3 contains 14 residues. DNA for the CDR3: TGCGCCAGCAGAGCGAGTTCTGGGGCCAACGTCCTGACTTTC. It specifies CASRASSGANVLTF.

V is TRBV6-1 and J is TRBJ2-7; 8 bases match TRBD2. The CDR3 loop spans 17 amino acids. Germline loops: CDR1 MNHNS, CDR2 SASEGT. The J segment lost 5 bases and the V segment lost 0 bases, leaving 12 bases of the junction unmatched. The CDR3 sequence is CASSEALGRALGNEQYF. For the CDR3, the DNA is TGTGCCAGCAGTGAAGCCCTCGGGAGGGCCTTGGGGAACGAGCAGTACTTC.

The CDR3: CASSVVSNQPQHF. CDR3 coding DNA: TGTGCCAGCAGTGTGGTGAGCAATCAGCCCCAGCATTTT. The chain uses TRBV6-1 and TRBJ1-5; D is undetermined. Germline lookup yields CDR1 MNHNS and CDR2 SASEGT. Trimming stripped 4 bases from V and 1 base from J, with 5 bases between. This CDR3 is 13 amino acids long.

The chain combines TRBV10-2 with TRBJ2-7; weak D call: TRBD1 (5 bases). Per the germline V gene, CDR1 is WSHSY and CDR2 is SAAADI. There are 13 residues in the CDR3. V lost 4 bases, J lost 6 bases, and 13 bases lay in between. The CDR3 loop is CASSGQGGTEQYF. The CDR3 nucleotides read TGCGCCAGCAGTGGGCAGGGTGGAACCGAGCAGTACTTC.

This clone is judged medium-sized. J is TRBJ2-7 and V is TRBV28; 7 bases are a match to TRBD1. V lost 4 bases, J lost 6 bases, and 15 bases stayed unmatched. Germline lookup yields CDR1 MDHEN and CDR2 SYDVKM. CDR3 length: 16 amino acids. The CDR3 loop is CASSSPLRDSTLEQYF. The CDR3 DNA reads TGTGCCAGCAGTTCGCCGCTCCGGGACAGTACCCTCGAGCAGTACTTC.

V and J are TRBV5-1 and TRBJ2-7; 11 bases fit TRBD1. The trim removed 0 bases at V and 0 bases at J, leaving 5 bases unmatched. The CDR3 spans 17 residues. CDR1 is SGHRS, CDR2 YFSETQ, per germline. The CDR3 bases are TGCGCCAGCAGCTTGGGGACAGGGGGCCTCAGCTCCTACGAGCAGTACTTC. It encodes CASSLGTGGLSSYEQYF.

The CDR3 protein is CASSRTSHEQFF. CDR3 sequence (DNA): TGTGCCAGCAGCCGGACTAGCCATGAGCAGTTCTTC. This chain connects TRBV7-9 to TRBJ2-1, with 8 bases lining up with TRBD2. The CDR3 is 12 residues long. J was trimmed by 8 bases and V by 5 bases; bases with no gene match: 2. Looked up from germline, CDR1 is SEHNR and CDR2 is FQNEAQ (reference sequence).

The chain recombines TRBV19 with TRBJ2-6; the D gene is possibly TRBD2 (5 bases). Per germline, CDR1 LNHDA and CDR2 SQIVND (reference sequence). The CDR3 length is 13 residues. Trimming took off 9 bases at V and 0 bases at J, with 6 bases between the two ends. The DNA for the CDR3 is TGTGCCAGCGGGGACTCTGGGGCCAACGTCCTGACTTTC. The encoded protein is CASGDSGANVLTF.

The chain carries TRBV11-3 and TRBJ2-7; 8 nucleotides line up with TRBD1. CDR3 length: 14 residues. Germline V lookup: CDR1 SGHNT, CDR2 YENEEA. V lost 5 bases and J lost 3; bases outside the gene matches: 6. Here the CDR3 reads CASSHAGQGYEQYF. DNA for the CDR3: TGTGCCAGCAGCCACGCAGGACAGGGCTACGAGCAGTACTTC.

The chain couples TRBV19 to TRBJ1-1; D remains unclear. This CDR3 contains 14 residues. Germline V gives CDR1 LNHDA, CDR2 SQIVND (reference sequence). Deletions cut 4 bases from V and 3 bases from J, with 12 bases between. CDR3 sequence reads: CASSTGRMDTEAFF. The CDR3 DNA reads TGTGCCAGTAGTACCGGACGCATGGACACTGAAGCTTTCTTT. The whole variable domain, filled in from reference TRBV19 and TRBJ1-1, reads DGGITQSPKYLFRKEGQNVTLSCEQNLNHDAMYWYRQDPGQGLRLIYYSQIVNDFQKGDIAEGYSVSREKKESFPLTVTSAQKNPTAFYLCASSTGRMDTEAFFGQGTRLTVV.